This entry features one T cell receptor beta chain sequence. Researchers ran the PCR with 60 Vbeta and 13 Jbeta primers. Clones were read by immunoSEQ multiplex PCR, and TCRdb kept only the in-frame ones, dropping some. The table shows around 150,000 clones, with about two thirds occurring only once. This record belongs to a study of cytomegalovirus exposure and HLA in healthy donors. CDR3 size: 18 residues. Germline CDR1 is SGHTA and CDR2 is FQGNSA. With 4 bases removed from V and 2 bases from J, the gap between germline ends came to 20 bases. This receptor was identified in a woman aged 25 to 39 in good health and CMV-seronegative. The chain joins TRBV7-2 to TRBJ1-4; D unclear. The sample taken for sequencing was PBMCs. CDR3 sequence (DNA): TGTGCCAGCAGCTATGGACTCTCCGGGATAGGGACTAATGAAAAACTGTTTTTT. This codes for CASSYGLSGIGTNEKLFF.